The present T cell receptor (beta chain) was sequenced within a study of cytomegalovirus exposure and HLA in healthy donors. For the study at large: Both the approximately 130 validation repertoires and the 500 to 700 first-cohort repertoires used the same platform, as reported by a later analysis. Study-wide points: Rare sequences made up most TCRs, while some public TCRs were found in many donors. In vitro work confirmed that three CMV-associated chains recognize CMV antigens.

Concerning this clone: Its target is not known.

The CDR3 consists of 14 residues. Germline lookup yields CDR1 SQVTM and CDR2 ANQGSEA. With V trimmed by 6 bases and J by 3 bases, 9 bases remained unmatched. TCRdb's copy holds only in-frame clones and misses some; the assay was immunoSEQ multiplex PCR. Here the sample spans about 360,000 clones, roughly 85% being singletons. The clonotype originates from a woman aged 18-29 years in good health and CMV-seronegative. Sequencing used PBMCs. The chain employs TRBV29-1 and TRBJ2-7, with 9 bases fitting TRBD1. This CDR3 reads CSVDEGQGYYEQYF. The CDR3 DNA is TGCAGCGTGGACGAGGGACAGGGATACTACGAGCAGTACTTC.